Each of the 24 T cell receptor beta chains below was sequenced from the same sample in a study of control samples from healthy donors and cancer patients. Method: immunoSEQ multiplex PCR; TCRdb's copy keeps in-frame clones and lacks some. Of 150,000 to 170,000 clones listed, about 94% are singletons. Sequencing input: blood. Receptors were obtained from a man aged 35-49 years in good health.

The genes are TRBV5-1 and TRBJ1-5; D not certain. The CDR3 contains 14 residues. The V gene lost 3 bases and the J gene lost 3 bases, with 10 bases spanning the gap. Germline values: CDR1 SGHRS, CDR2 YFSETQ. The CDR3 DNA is TGCGCCAGCAGCTCGGACGGGCCCAATCAGCCCCAGCATTTT. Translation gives CASSSDGPNQPQHF.

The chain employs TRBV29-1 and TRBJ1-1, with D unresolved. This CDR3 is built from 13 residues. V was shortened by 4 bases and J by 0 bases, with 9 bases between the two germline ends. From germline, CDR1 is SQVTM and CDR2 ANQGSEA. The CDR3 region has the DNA TGCAGCGTTGGGAACACTCTGAACACTGAAGCTTTCTTT. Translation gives CSVGNTLNTEAFF.

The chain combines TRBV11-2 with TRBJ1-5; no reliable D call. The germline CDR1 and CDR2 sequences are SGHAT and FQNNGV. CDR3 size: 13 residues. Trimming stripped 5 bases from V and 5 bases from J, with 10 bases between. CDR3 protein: CASSPQWDQPQHF. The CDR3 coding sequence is TGTGCCAGCAGCCCGCAGTGGGATCAGCCCCAGCATTTT.

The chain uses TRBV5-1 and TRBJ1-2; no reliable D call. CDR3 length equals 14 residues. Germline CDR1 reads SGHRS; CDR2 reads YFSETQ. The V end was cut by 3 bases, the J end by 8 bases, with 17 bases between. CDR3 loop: CASSSKVAGNGYTF. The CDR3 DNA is TGCGCCAGCAGCTCCAAGGTCGCGGGGAACGGCTACACCTTC.

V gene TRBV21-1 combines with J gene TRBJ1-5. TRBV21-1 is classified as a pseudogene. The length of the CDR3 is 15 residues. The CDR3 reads CASSKVKTSNQPQHF. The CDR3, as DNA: TGTGCCAGCAGCAAAGTAAAGACGAGCAATCAGCCCCAGCATTTT.

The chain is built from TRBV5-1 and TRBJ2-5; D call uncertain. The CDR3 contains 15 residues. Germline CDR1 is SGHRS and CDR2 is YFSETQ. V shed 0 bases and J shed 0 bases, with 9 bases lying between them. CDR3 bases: TGCGCCAGCAGCTTGGGGGTTTCGGACCAAGAGACCCAGTACTTC. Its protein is CASSLGVSDQETQYF.

CDR3 region: CASSSVAGTDTQYF. The CDR3 nucleotides are TGTGCCAGCAGCTCCGTTGCTGGCACAGATACGCAGTATTTT. The chain couples TRBV7-9 to TRBJ2-3, with unresolved D. The CDR3 length is 14 residues. The V end was cut by 4 bases, the J end by 1 base, with 9 bases between. CDR1 is SEHNR and CDR2 is FQNEAQ in the germline V gene (reference sequence).

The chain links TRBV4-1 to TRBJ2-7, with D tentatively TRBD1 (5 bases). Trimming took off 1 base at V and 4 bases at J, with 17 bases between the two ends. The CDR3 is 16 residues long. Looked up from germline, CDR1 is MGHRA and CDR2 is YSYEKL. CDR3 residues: CASSQVAGIQRYEQYF. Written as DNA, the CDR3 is TGCGCCAGCAGCCAAGTCGCAGGGATCCAGAGGTACGAGCAGTACTTC.

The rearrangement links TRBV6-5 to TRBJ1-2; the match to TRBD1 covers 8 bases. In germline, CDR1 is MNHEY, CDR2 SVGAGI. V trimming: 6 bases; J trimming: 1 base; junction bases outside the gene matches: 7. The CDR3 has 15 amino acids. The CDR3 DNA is TGTGCCAGCAGCAAAACAGGGGGAGGTAACTATGGCTACACCTTC. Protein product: CASSKTGGGNYGYTF.

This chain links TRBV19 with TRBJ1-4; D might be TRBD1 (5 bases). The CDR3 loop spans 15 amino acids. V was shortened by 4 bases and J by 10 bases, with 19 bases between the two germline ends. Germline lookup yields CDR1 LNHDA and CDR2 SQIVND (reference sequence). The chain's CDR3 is CASSNPGTGLGKLFF. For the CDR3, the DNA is TGTGCCAGTAGTAATCCCGGGACCGGGTTAGGAAAACTGTTTTTT.

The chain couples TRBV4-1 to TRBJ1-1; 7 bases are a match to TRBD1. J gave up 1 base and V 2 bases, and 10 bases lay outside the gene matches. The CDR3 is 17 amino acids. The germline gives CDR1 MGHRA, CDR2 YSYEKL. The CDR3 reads CASSQTVTGLSNTEAFF. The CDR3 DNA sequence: TGCGCCAGCAGCCAAACGGTGACAGGGTTATCGAACACTGAAGCTTTCTTT.

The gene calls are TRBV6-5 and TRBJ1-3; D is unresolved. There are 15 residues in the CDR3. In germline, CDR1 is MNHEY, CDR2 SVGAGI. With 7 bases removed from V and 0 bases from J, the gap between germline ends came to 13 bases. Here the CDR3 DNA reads TGTGCCAGCACCGTGGACCGCTACTCTGGAAACACCATATATTTT. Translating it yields CASTVDRYSGNTIYF.

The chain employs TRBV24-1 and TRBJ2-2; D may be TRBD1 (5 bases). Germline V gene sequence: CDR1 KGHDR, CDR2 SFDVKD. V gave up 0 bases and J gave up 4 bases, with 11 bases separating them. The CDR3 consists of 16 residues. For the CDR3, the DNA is TGTGCCACCAGTGATTTGAGGCAGGGTGCCACCGGGGAGCTGTTTTTT. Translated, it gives CATSDLRQGATGELFF.

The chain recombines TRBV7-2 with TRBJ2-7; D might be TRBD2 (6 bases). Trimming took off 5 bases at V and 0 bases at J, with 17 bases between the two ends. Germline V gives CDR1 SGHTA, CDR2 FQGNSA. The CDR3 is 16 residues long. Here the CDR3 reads CASSPAGGPISYEQYF. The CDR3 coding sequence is TGTGCCAGCAGCCCCGCCGGAGGGCCTATCTCCTACGAGCAGTACTTC.

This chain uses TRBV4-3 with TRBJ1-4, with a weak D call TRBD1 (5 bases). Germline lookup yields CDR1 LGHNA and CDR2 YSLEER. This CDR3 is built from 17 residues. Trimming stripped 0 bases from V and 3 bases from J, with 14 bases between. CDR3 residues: CASSQDSLLGANEKLFF. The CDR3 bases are TGCGCCAGCAGCCAAGACAGTCTCCTGGGGGCTAATGAAAAACTGTTTTTT.

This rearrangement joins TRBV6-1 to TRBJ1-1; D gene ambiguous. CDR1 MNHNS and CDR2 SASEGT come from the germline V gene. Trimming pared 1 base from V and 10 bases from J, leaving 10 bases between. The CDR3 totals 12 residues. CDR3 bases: TGTGCCAGCAGTGAAGGAACCCCCACAGCTTTCTTT. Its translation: CASSEGTPTAFF.

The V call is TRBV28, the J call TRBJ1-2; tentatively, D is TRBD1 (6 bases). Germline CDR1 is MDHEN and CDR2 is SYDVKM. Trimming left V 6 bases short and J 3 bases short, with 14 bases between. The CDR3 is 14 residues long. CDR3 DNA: TGTGCCAGCAGCCCTACCACAGGGTACTATGGCTACACCTTC. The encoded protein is CASSPTTGYYGYTF.

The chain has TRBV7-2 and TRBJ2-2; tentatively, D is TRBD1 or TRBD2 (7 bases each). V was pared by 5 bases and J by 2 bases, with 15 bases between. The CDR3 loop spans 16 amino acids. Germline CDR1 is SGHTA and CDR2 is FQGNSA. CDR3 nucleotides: TGTGCCAGCAGCACCGGGGGGACAGCAAACACCGGGGAGCTGTTTTTT. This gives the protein CASSTGGTANTGELFF.

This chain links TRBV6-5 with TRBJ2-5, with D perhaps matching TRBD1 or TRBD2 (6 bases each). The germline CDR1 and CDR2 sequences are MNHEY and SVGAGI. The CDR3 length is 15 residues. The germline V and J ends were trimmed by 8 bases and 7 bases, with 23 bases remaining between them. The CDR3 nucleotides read TGTGCCAGCCGCTATGGAGGGGGGCCCCAGGCGACCCAGTACTTC. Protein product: CASRYGGGPQATQYF.

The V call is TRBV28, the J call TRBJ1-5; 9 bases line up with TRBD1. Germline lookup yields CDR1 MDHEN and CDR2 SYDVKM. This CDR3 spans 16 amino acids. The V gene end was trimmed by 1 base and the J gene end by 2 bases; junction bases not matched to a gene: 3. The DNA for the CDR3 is TGTGCCAGCAGTTTATCGGACAGGGGAGGCAATCAGCCCCAGCATTTT. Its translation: CASSLSDRGGNQPQHF. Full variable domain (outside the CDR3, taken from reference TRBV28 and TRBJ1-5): DVKVTQSSRYLVKRTGEKVFLECVQDMDHENMFWYRQDPGLGLRLIYFSYDVKMKEKGDIPEGYSVSREKKERFSLILESASTNQTSMYLCASSLSDRGGNQPQHFGDGTRLSIL.

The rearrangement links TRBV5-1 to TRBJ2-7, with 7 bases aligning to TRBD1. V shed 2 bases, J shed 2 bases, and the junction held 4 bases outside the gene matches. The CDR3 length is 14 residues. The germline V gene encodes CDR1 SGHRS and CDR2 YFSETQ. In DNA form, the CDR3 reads TGCGCCAGCAGCTTAGGAGACAGGGCCTACGAGCAGTACTTC. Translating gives CASSLGDRAYEQYF.

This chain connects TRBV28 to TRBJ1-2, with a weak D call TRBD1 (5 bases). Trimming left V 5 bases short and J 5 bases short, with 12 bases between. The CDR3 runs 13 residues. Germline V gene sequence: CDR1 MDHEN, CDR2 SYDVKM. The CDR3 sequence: CASSLSSGYGYTF. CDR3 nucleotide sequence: TGTGCCAGCAGTCTATCCTCAGGGTATGGCTACACCTTC.

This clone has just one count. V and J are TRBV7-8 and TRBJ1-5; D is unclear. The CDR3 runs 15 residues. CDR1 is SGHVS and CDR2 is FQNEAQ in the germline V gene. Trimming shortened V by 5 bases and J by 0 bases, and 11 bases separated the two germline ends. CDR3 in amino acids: CASSPPGLSNQPQHF. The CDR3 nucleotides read TGTGCCAGCAGCCCACCCGGCCTTAGCAATCAGCCCCAGCATTTT.

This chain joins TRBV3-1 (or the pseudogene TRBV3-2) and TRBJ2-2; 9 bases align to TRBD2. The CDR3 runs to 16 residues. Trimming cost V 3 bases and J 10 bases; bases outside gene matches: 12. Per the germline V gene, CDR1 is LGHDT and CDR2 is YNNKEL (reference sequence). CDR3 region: CASSHPRGGEDEELFF. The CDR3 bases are TGTGCCAGCAGCCACCCGCGGGGGGGCGAAGACGAGGAGCTGTTTTTT.